The sequence of this T cell receptor (beta chain) was determined in a study of PD-1 blockade in mismatch repair-deficient tumors. In the study overall: Enrolled about 2013-2017, patients had progressing, pretreated mismatch repair-deficient cancers of 12 to 13 types.

Germline loops: CDR1 PRHDT, CDR2 FYEKMQ (reference sequence). The length of the CDR3 is 20 residues. The junction had 15 bases not matched to a gene; V was cut back by 4 bases and J by 7 bases. About this clone: What it binds is not known.

All patients were mismatch repair deficient, assessed by either PCR or immunohistochemistry. A few pembrolizumab responders had their TCRs sequenced. Profiled with immunoSEQ multiplex PCR; TCRdb holds only in-frame clones, not every one. The data show approximately 63,000 clones, more than 70% seen once. Overall study findings and caveats: Tumor-resident clones, often absent from pretreatment blood, expanded after pembrolizumab and then contracted.

The receptor was derived from an adult with mismatch repair-deficient cancer. The source material was peripheral blood, sampled 52 weeks after starting pembrolizumab. The V gene is TRBV13, the J gene TRBJ2-2, with 16 bases fitting TRBD2. In DNA, the CDR3 is TGTGCCAGCAGCTCCCGGGACAGGGGACTAGCGGGAGGGCTAGTCGGGGAGCTGTTTTTT. Encoded protein: CASSSRDRGLAGGLVGELFF.